This TCR beta chain is from a study of PD-1 blockade in classical Hodgkin lymphoma. Study observations and caveats: Relapsed/refractory patients reportedly had lower baseline diversity than newly diagnosed patients. Before treatment, complete responders showed about the same diversity as newly diagnosed patients. By C4D1 there was a significant rise in CD4+ TCR diversity but not in CD8+ TCR diversity.

The ends were cut back, 2 bases at V and 5 bases at J, with 9 bases in the middle. CDR1 and CDR2 from the germline V gene are GTSNPN and SVGIG (reference sequence). CDR3 length: 12 amino acids. The data were produced by immunoSEQ multiplex PCR, yet TCRdb's version contains in-frame clones alone and is incomplete. Of about 150,000 clones listed, 78% were seen once; the top ten hold 9.2%. A note on this clone: Its antigen is not known.

Relapses following autologous stem cell transplantation were seen in all patients, with brentuximab vedotin exposure varying. The sample consisted of peripheral blood mononuclear cells (PBMCs), taken before the second cycle of nivolumab. V usage is TRBV30 and J usage is TRBJ1-2; TRBD1 might be the D (6 bases). This receptor was identified in a human donor with classical Hodgkin lymphoma. This CDR3 is CAWSTGNYGYTF. The DNA for the CDR3 is TGTGCCTGGAGTACAGGGAATTATGGCTACACCTTC.